This T cell receptor beta chain was captured in a study of vaccination and CD4 T cells after COVID-19. Across the whole study: Participants were given two doses of BNT162b2 or mRNA-1273 vaccine. The cells were exposed to overlapping spike peptides originating from SARS-CoV-2, HCoV-NL63, HCoV-OC43 and HCoV-229E for stimulation. Study outcomes and limitations: No early post-infection timepoints were studied, and convalescent patients studied were relatively few.

Regarding treatment: roughly 10-day PBMC culture with coronavirus spike peptide pools or control peptides (ViraFEST assay). ViraFEST sequenced TCRs after peptide-pool expansion of antigen-specific T cells. Notes on this clonotype: Its cognate antigen is unknown.

Oncomine TCR Beta short-read sequencing was applied to DNA from cultured CD4+ T cells. TCRdb passed the PCR reads through MiXCR, listing each CDR3 protein once. The sample has 20,000 or so distinct CDR3 sequences, over 50% seen once. This CDR3 region has 16 residues. V shed 5 bases, J shed 1 base, and the junction held 6 bases outside the gene matches. Per the germline V gene, CDR1 is LNHDA and CDR2 is SQIVND (reference sequence). The sequencing here drew on CD4+ T cells from blood, cultured in vitro, taken before SARS-CoV-2 vaccination. The origin of this receptor is a human donor who had recovered from COVID-19. This chain links TRBV19 with TRBJ2-3; 10 nucleotides match TRBD2. CDR3 loop: CASSPLAGEGTDTQYF. CDR3 coding DNA: TGTGCCAGTAGTCCTCTAGCGGGAGAGGGCACAGATACGCAGTATTTT.